These T cell receptor beta chains were read from a single sample in a study of T cells in localized non-small cell lung cancer. Generated by immunoSEQ multiplex PCR, the TCRdb table keeps only in-frame clones and is missing some. The data contain around 140,000 clones, 80% to 90% of them singletons. This specimen was peripheral blood, taken before any cancer treatment. These TCRs come from a female donor aged 60 or older with stage I lung adenocarcinoma. Both conserved end residues are part of each CDR3. A D gene is named only where the DNA matches it firmly. Clone sizes are given selectively: once, few, many, or a class where the clone is expanded.

TRBJ1-2	TRBV30	-	-	CAWSGRQIGGYTF
TRBJ1-2	TRBV19	TRBD1	once	CASRDQGAWGYTF
TRBJ2-1	TRBV5-4	-	-	CASSPRWGSYNEQFF
TRBJ1-4	TRBV11-2	-	-	CASSLGAREKLFF
TRBJ1-1	TRBV30	-	-	CAWSSFGQSEAFF
TRBJ2-5	TRBV28	TRBD1	-	CASSPGTGYSKTQYF
TRBJ2-5	TRBV25-1	-	-	CASGPKGLGEETQYF
TRBJ2-7	TRBV28	-	once	CAGEGYEQYF
TRBJ2-7	TRBV5-1	-	-	CASSLASPYEQYF
TRBJ2-5	TRBV6-1	-	-	CASSRDRQETQYF
TRBJ2-6	TRBV7-3	-	few	CASAVSGSGANVLTF
TRBJ2-5	TRBV15	-	-	CATSRGLGLETQYF
TRBJ1-2	TRBV5-4	-	few	CASSLVSRLYGYTF
TRBJ2-7	TRBV7-3	-	-	CASRRGRAYEQYF
TRBJ2-5	TRBV6-1	-	-	CASSYPRDRETQYF
TRBJ2-5	TRBV6-5	-	-	CASSYATGQETQYF
TRBJ1-2	TRBV6-1	-	-	CASSSATGSNYGYTF
TRBJ1-1	TRBV19	TRBD1	-	CASRDRLAEAFF
TRBJ1-5	TRBV19	TRBD1	-	CASSFAGGRNLNQPQHF
TRBJ1-1	TRBV5-4	-	-	CASSSPTPPNTEAFF